A single sample is the source of the 10 T cell receptor beta chains below, sequenced in a study of T cell clonality in common variable immunodeficiency. The assay was immunoSEQ multiplex PCR, and TCRdb's table has in-frame clones only and misses some. The sample includes fewer than 50,000 clones, none of them occurring once. The sample consisted of peripheral blood mononuclear cells. All receptors derive from a person aged 18-69 years in good health.

This clone was found many times. The read falls 3 residues short of the CDR3 end, and the missing part is taken from the germline J gene. The chain uses TRBV28 and TRBJ2-7; TRBD1 might be the D (6 bases). The CDR3 covers 14 residues. Germline V gene sequence: CDR1 MDHEN, CDR2 SYDVKM. V was shortened by 5 bases and J by 0 bases, with 11 bases between the two germline ends. CDR3 loop: CASSQIGGSYEQYF. The sequenced part of the CDR3 DNA is TGTGCCAGCAGTCAAATAGGGGGCTCCTACGAG. Looking up the rest from reference TRBV28 and TRBJ2-7 gives the full variable domain: DVKVTQSSRYLVKRTGEKVFLECVQDMDHENMFWYRQDPGLGLRLIYFSYDVKMKEKGDIPEGYSVSREKKERFSLILESASTNQTSMYLCASSQIGGSYEQYFGPGTRLTVT.

This clone occurred many times. With the read ending 3 residues before the CDR3 end, the germline J gene is used to fill in that end. The chain links TRBV9 to TRBJ2-1; TRBD1 aligns across 8 bases. The junction had 3 bases not matched to a gene; V was cut back by 3 bases and J by 7 bases. CDR1 is SGDLS, CDR2 YYNGEE, per germline. This CDR3 spans 13 amino acids. Incomplete CDR3 DNA: TGTGCCAGCAGCGCCCGACAGGGGAATGAG. Its translation is CASSARQGNE. The entire CDR3 protein reads CASSARQGNEQFF.

This clone was counted ten times or more. The read terminates 3 residues ahead of where the CDR3 ends, so the germline J gene completes it. The rearrangement joins TRBV6-1 to TRBJ1-2, with 8 bases that match TRBD1. V dropped 2 bases and J dropped 5; count of bases not matched to a gene: 7. Germline-derived CDR1 and CDR2 are MNHNS and SASEGT. This CDR3 has 15 residues. CDR3 bases read: TGTGCCAGCAGTGAATTCGGGACAGGTGGTTATGGC. It encodes CASSEFGTGGYG. In full, the CDR3 is CASSEFGTGGYGYTF.

This clone showed up many times. The part of the CDR3 DNA that was read is TGTGCCAGCAGTTTGGGCAGGGACTACAATGAG. Translation gives CASSLGRDYNE. The entire CDR3 protein reads CASSLGRDYNEQFF. The chain recombines TRBV12-3 or TRBV12-4 with TRBJ2-1; the D gene is possibly TRBD1 (5 bases). The CDR3 end falls 3 residues outside the read, so it is completed with the germline J gene. V shed 3 bases and J shed 3 bases, with 9 bases lying between them. The CDR3 is 14 residues long.

This clone appeared many times. The sequence runs out 3 residues before the end of the CDR3; the remainder is reconstructed from the germline J gene. V usage is TRBV20-1 and J usage is TRBJ1-5, with TRBD1 matching 7 bases. Germline V gene sequence: CDR1 DFQATT, CDR2 SNEGSKA (reference sequence). The CDR3 covers 13 residues. With 5 bases clipped from V and 4 bases from J, the junction kept 5 bases outside the gene matches. The CDR3 protein is CSAPQTGNQPQHF. Partial CDR3 DNA: TGCAGTGCTCCCCAGACAGGGAATCAGCCC.

This clone was counted ten times or more. The read comes to an end 3 residues before the CDR3 does, leaving the germline J gene to fill in the end. V gene TRBV28 combines with J gene TRBJ2-7; maybe TRBD1 (6 bases). The CDR3 loop spans 13 amino acids. CDR1 is MDHEN and CDR2 is SYDVKM in the germline V gene. Trimming removed 5 bases at V and 0 bases at J, with 8 bases between. Partial CDR3 DNA: TGTGCCAGCAGTGGACAGCCCTCCTACGAG. Its protein product is CASSGQPSYE. The complete CDR3 reads CASSGQPSYEQYF.

This clone was observed at least ten times. The observed sequence ends 3 residues before the CDR3 terminus, with the missing tail filled in from the germline J gene. This chain uses TRBV19 with TRBJ1-4; possibly TRBD1 for D (5 bases). The germline V and J ends were trimmed by 7 bases and 3 bases, with 15 bases remaining between them. The CDR3 runs to 15 residues. The germline gives CDR1 LNHDA, CDR2 SQIVND (reference sequence). The covered CDR3 bases are TGTGCCAGTAACTCGTCGACAGAGCCTAATGAAAAA. The encoded protein is CASNSSTEPNEK. The CDR3, in full, reads CASNSSTEPNEKLFF.

The table lists this clone with many counts. The read terminates 3 residues before the CDR3 end, so the remaining end is supplied by the germline J gene. The rearrangement links TRBV28 to TRBJ2-7, with 12 bases identical to TRBD1. The V gene end was trimmed by 8 bases and the J gene end by 5 bases; junction bases not matched to a gene: 13. The CDR3 runs 16 residues. The germline CDR1 and CDR2 sequences are MDHEN and SYDVKM. CDR3 DNA (partial): TGTGCCAGCCAGGTATTCGAGGGACAGGGGGCCCACGAG. Protein: CASQVFEGQGAHE. The entire CDR3 protein is CASQVFEGQGAHEQYF.

The table lists this clone with many counts. The read gets to within 3 residues of the CDR3 end, and the germline J gene fills in the rest. The J gene is TRBJ2-5, the V gene TRBV5-5; the D is unclear. Per the germline V gene, CDR1 is SGHKS and CDR2 is YYEKEE (reference sequence). This CDR3 contains 14 residues. V lost 0 bases to trimming and J lost 0 bases, with 6 bases between them. This CDR3 is CASSLGHNQETQYF. The sequenced part of the CDR3 DNA is TGTGCCAGCAGCTTGGGTCACAACCAAGAGACC.

This clone was seen many times. This chain's CDR3 is CASRTSGTGGNEQFF. The DNA read from the CDR3 is TGTGCCAGCAGAACATCCGGGACAGGGGGCAATGAG. The chain couples TRBV12-3 or TRBV12-4 to TRBJ2-1, with 11 bases matching TRBD1. The read finishes 3 residues shy of the CDR3 end, and the germline J gene is used to complete it. Trimming took 6 bases from V and 6 from J; bases not matched to a gene: 7. The CDR3 loop spans 15 amino acids.